The 7 T cell receptor beta chains in this list originate from one sample, sequenced in a study of T cells in Graves' hyperthyroidism and ophthalmopathy. The source material, RNA transcripts, was used to amplify TCR beta CDR3 regions. First-round RT-PCR with HTBI primers amplified the TCR CDR3 region. One entry per CDR3 protein, called by TCRdb with MiXCR from the multiplex PCR reads. The table lists roughly 350,000 distinct CDR3 sequences, more than 14% of them singletons. The sample comprised blood. All receptors derive from a woman aged 25 to 39 with Graves' ophthalmopathy.

This sequence joins TRBV4-1 and TRBJ2-6; tentatively, D is TRBD1 (6 bases). V lost 2 bases and J 4 bases, leaving 15 bases between the germline ends. This CDR3 is 17 amino acids long. In germline, CDR1 is MGHRA, CDR2 YSYEKL. The CDR3 loop is CASSQRDTGTGANVLTF. For the CDR3, the DNA is TGCGCCAGCAGCCAACGAGACACAGGGACCGGGGCCAACGTCCTGACTTTC.

The chain is built from TRBV20-1 and TRBJ1-5; D is uncertain. V was cut by 1 base and J by 6 bases, with 16 bases left in between. The length of the CDR3 is 15 residues. CDR1 and CDR2 (germline): DFQATT, SNEGSKA (reference sequence). The CDR3 sequence is CSARGLPTWCQPQHF. The CDR3 coding sequence is TGCAGTGCTAGAGGGCTCCCTACGTGGTGTCAGCCCCAGCATTTT.

The V gene is TRBV20-1, the J gene TRBJ2-3, with TRBD2 matching 7 bases. This CDR3 is 15 amino acids long. V lost 3 bases, J lost 4 bases, and 10 bases stayed unmatched. Per the germline V gene, CDR1 is DFQATT and CDR2 is SNEGSKA (reference sequence). CDR3 sequence: CSARFGGLSSDTQYF. Written as DNA, the CDR3 is TGCAGTGCTAGGTTTGGGGGACTAAGTTCAGATACGCAGTATTTT.

This clonotype was found many times. J is TRBJ1-2 and V is TRBV6-5, with 10 bases identical to TRBD1. V lost 1 base, J lost 5 bases, and 4 bases stayed unmatched. Germline V gives CDR1 MNHEY, CDR2 SVGAGI. This CDR3 is built from 15 residues. The DNA of the CDR3 is TGTGCCAGCAGTTACTTCGGACAGGGGGTATATGGCTACACCTTC. It encodes CASSYFGQGVYGYTF.

This clonotype was seen ten or more times. V usage is TRBV5-5 and J usage is TRBJ1-6; no clear D. CDR3 size: 16 residues. CDR1 and CDR2 (germline): SGHKS, YYEKEE (reference sequence). The V and J ends lost 2 bases and 0 bases respectively, with 9 bases between them. CDR3 region: CASSFDPGSYNSPLHF. Written as DNA, the CDR3 is TGTGCCAGCAGCTTCGATCCGGGCTCCTATAATTCACCCCTCCACTTT.

This clonotype was found many times. Here the CDR3 DNA reads TGTGCCACTACCCCGACGGTGAACACTGAAGCTTTCTTT. It translates to CATTPTVNTEAFF. The J gene is TRBJ1-1, the V gene TRBV19; D not resolved. CDR3 length: 13 residues. CDR1 is LNHDA and CDR2 is SQIVND in the germline V gene (reference sequence). Trimming cost V 10 bases and J 0 bases, with 12 bases left between them.

A word on this clonotype: A much larger clone sits a single nucleotide away, making a read error possible. V is TRBV6-5 and J is TRBJ2-1, with 8 nucleotides matching TRBD2. Losses at the gene ends were 5 bases for V and 4 bases for J; bases not matched to a gene: 7. The CDR3 runs to 15 residues. Germline V CDR1 and CDR2: MNHEY, SVGAGI. In DNA, the CDR3 is TGTGCCAGCAGTCCCTCGGGGGGGGTATACAATGAGCAGTTCTTC. It codes for CASSPSGGVYNEQFF.